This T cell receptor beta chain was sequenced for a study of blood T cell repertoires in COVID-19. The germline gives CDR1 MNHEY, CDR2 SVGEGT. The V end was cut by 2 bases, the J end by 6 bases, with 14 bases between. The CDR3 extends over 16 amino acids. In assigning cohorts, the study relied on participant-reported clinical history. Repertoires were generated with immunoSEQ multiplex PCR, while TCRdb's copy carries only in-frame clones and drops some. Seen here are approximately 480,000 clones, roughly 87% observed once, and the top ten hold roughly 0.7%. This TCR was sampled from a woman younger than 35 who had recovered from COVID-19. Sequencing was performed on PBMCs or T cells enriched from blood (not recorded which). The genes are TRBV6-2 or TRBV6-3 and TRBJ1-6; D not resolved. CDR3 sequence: CASSYRILGINSPLHF. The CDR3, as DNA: TGTGCCAGCAGTTACAGGATACTAGGAATTAATTCACCCCTCCACTTT.